This T cell receptor (beta chain) was recovered during a study of T cells in Graves' hyperthyroidism and ophthalmopathy. Study outcomes and limitations: The authors' 13 V-J model separated ophthalmopathy from stable hyperthyroidism.

Uncontrolled infection, other autoimmune disease, pregnancy or lactation disqualified patients from enrolment. Diagnosis relied on clinical symptoms, serum thyroxine and TRAb, thyroid ultrasound and orbital computed tomography. Blood was obtained at the first hyperthyroidism diagnosis, which preceded any ophthalmopathy symptoms. Amplified TCR beta CDR3 regions derived from RNA transcripts. Using the HTBI primer set, a first-round RT-PCR was run on the TCR CDR3. One entry per CDR3 protein, called by TCRdb with MiXCR from the multiplex PCR reads. Here the sample spans some 350,000 distinct CDR3 sequences, around 16% being singletons. As concerns this clonotype: Its antigen is as yet unknown.

The specimen was blood. This clonotype was sampled from a woman in her late teens or twenties with Graves' hyperthyroidism that later progressed to Graves' ophthalmopathy.

The CDR3 nucleotides read TGTGCCAGCCAAGGGGGTCAACAGGGGCACTCTGGAAACACCATATATTTT. Its protein product is CASQGGQQGHSGNTIYF. The chain carries TRBV6-1 and TRBJ1-3, with 7 bases matching TRBD1. Germline CDR1 MNHNS, CDR2 SASEGT. This CDR3 spans 17 amino acids. V trimming: 8 bases; J trimming: 0 bases; junction bases outside the gene matches: 13.